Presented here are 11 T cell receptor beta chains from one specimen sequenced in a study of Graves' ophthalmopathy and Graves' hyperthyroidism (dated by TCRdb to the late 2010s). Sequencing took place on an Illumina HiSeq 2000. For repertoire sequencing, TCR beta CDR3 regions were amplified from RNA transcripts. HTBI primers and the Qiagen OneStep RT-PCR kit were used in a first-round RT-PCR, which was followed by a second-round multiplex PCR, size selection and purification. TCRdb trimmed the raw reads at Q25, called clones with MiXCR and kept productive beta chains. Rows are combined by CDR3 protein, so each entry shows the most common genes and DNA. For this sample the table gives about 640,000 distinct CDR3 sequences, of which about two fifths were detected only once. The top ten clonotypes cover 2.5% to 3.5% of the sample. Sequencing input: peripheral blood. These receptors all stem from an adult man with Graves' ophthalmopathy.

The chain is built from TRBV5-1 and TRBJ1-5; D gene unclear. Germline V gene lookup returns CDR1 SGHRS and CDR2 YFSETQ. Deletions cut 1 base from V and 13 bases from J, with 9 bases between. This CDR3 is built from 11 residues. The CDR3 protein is CASSLLQDQHF. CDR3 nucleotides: TGCGCCAGCAGCTTGTTGCAGGATCAGCATTTT. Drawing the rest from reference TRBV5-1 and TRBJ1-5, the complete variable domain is KAGVTQTPRYLIKTRGQQVTLSCSPISGHRSVSWYQQTPGQGLQFLFEYFSETQRNKGNFPGRFSGRQFSNSRSEMNVSTLELGDSALYLCASSLLQDQHFGDGTRLSIL.

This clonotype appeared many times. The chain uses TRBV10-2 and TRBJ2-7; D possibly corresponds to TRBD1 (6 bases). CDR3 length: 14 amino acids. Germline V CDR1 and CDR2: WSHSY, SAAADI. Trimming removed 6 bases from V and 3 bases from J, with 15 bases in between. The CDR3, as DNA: TGCGCCAGCAGCTCAGGGGTACCTCACTACGAGCAGTACTTC. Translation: CASSSGVPHYEQYF.

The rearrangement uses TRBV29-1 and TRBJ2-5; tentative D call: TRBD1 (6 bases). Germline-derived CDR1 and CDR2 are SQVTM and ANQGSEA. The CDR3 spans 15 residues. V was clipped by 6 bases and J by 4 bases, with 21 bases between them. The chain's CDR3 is CSVRGQGGLGETQYF. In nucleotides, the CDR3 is TGCAGCGTGCGTGGGCAAGGGGGTCTTGGAGAGACCCAGTACTTC.

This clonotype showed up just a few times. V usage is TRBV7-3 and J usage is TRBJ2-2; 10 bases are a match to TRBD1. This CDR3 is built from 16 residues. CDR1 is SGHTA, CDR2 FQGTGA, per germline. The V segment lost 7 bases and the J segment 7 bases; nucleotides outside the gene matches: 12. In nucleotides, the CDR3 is TGTGCCAGCAACCCCTATGACAGGGGGCGCGTCGGGGAGCTGTTTTTT. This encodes CASNPYDRGRVGELFF.

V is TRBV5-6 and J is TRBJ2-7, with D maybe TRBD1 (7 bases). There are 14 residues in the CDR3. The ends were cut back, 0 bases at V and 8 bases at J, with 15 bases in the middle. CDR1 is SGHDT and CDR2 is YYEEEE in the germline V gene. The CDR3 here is CASSLGGDSNKQYV. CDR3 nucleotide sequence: TGTGCCAGCAGCTTGGGCGGGGACAGTAACAAGCAGTACGTC.

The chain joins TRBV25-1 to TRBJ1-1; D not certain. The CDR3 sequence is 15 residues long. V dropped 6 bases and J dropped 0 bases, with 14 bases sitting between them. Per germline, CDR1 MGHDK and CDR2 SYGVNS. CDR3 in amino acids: CASRYGSPLNTEAFF. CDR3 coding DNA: TGTGCCAGCAGATACGGAAGCCCTTTGAACACTGAAGCTTTCTTT.

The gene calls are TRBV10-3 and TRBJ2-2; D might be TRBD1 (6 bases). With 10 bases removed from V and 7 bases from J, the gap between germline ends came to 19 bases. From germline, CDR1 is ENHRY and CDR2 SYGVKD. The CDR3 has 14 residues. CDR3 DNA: TGTGCCAGCAGGAATCGACAGGTTCTCGGGGAGCTGTTTTTT. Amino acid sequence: CASRNRQVLGELFF.

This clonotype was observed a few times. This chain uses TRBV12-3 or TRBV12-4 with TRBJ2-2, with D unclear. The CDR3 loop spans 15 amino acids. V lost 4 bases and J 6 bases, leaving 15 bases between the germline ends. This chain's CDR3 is CASSSLDGFSGELFF. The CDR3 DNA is TGTGCCAGCAGTTCCTTGGACGGATTCTCCGGGGAGCTGTTTTTT.

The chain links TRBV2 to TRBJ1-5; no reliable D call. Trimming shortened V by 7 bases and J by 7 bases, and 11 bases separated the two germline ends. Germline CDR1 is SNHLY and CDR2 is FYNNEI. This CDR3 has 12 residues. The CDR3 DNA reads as TGTGCCAGCAAGGGTGGTGAGCAGCCCCAGCATTTT. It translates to CASKGGEQPQHF.

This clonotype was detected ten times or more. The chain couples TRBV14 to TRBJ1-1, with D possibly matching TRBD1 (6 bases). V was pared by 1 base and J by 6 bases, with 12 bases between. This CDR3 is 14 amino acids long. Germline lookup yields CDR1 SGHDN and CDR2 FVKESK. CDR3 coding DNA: TGTGCCAGCAGCCAAGGGAACACAGGGCCTGAAGCTTTCTTT. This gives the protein CASSQGNTGPEAFF.

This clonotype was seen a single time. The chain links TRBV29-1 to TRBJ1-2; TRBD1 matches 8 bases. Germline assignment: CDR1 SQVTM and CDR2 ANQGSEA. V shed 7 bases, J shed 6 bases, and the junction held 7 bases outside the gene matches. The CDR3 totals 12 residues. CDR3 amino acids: CSGRQGLDGYTF. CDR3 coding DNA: TGCAGCGGTAGACAGGGGCTAGATGGCTACACCTTC.